This TCR beta chain was sequenced during a study of shared clonotypes between healthy human individuals. Whole-study results and caveats: Non-shared clonotypes had lower generation probabilities than those shared by all four donors. Generally, naive subsets (rather than memory subsets) showed larger estimated richness.

Every subset's genomic DNA went evenly onto several immunoSEQ plates. Here immunoSEQ multiplex PCR was the method, and the copy in TCRdb shows in-frame clones only, minus some. The sample has fewer than 850,000 clones; 90% to 98% are singletons. Positive CCR7 selection of CD45RO-negative cells yielded the naive CD8 cells, and terminally differentiated effector memory CD45RA+ cells were excluded. With respect to this clone: Its target is unknown.

The CDR3 spans 16 residues. The germline V gene encodes CDR1 ENHRY and CDR2 SYGVKD. Trimming shortened V by 2 bases and J by 0 bases, and 10 bases separated the two germline ends. The sequenced sample was naive CD8+ T cells sorted from blood. The chain uses TRBV10-3 and TRBJ2-2, with D unclear. This sequence was found in a man younger than 45 in good health. The CDR3 region is CAISERLVSNTGELFF. CDR3 nucleotides: TGTGCCATCAGTGAGCGGCTAGTTTCGAACACCGGGGAGCTGTTTTTT.